The 27 T cell receptor beta chains listed next were all sequenced from one sample in a study of molecular identifiers for immune sequencing clone quantification. One entry per CDR3 protein, called by TCRdb with MiXCR from the PCR reads. The data contain hundreds of thousands of distinct CDR3 sequences, around 25% of them singletons. The material sequenced was naive CD8+ T cells from blood, with Jurkat cell RNA spiked in. Subset noted: FACS-sorted CD8+CD4-CCR7+CD45RA+ naive T cells. The receptors come from a human donor in good health. Some libraries in this study had Jurkat cell RNA spiked in.

This clonotype came up many times. The chain employs TRBV9 and TRBJ2-7, with 10 bases fitting TRBD1. The CDR3 consists of 15 residues. V lost 3 bases to trimming and J lost 4 bases; unmatched junction nucleotides: 7. The germline gives CDR1 SGDLS, CDR2 YYNGEE. CDR3 sequence reads: CASSETGGAGYEQYF. The CDR3 DNA reads TGTGCCAGCAGCGAGACAGGGGGCGCGGGGTACGAGCAGTACTTC. Full variable domain (missing parts from reference TRBV9 and TRBJ2-7): DSGVTQTPKHLITATGQRVTLRCSPRSGDLSVYWYQQSLDQGLQFLIQYYNGEERAKGNILERFSAQQFPDLHSELNLSSLELGDSALYFCASSETGGAGYEQYFGPGTRLTVT.

This clonotype was counted between two and nine times. This chain uses TRBV10-1 with TRBJ2-5, with 8 bases fitting TRBD1. The CDR3 consists of 15 residues. CDR1 WNHNN and CDR2 SYGVQD come from the germline V gene (reference sequence). Trimming cost V 4 bases and J 0 bases; bases outside gene matches: 4. The DNA of the CDR3 is TGCGCCAGCAGTGCAATACAGGGGGACCAAGAGACCCAGTACTTC. Translating gives CASSAIQGDQETQYF.

J is TRBJ2-1 and V is TRBV6-2 or TRBV6-3, with D perhaps being TRBD1 or TRBD2 (5 bases each). Trimming took off 0 bases at V and 1 base at J, with 16 bases between the two ends. The germline gives CDR1 MNHEY, CDR2 SVGEGT. The CDR3 has 18 residues. The CDR3 coding sequence is TGTGCCAGCAGTTACTCACGGGGACCCTCGGGGTCCTACAATGAGCAGTTCTTC. It encodes CASSYSRGPSGSYNEQFF.

About this clonotype itself: Since a much larger clone is just one base distant, this may be a read error. The conserved phenylalanine or tryptophan is not found at the CDR3 terminus, so this likely reflects a read error. The chain employs TRBV24-1 and TRBJ2-1; no firm D call. Germline V gene lookup returns CDR1 KGHDR and CDR2 SFDVKD. This CDR3 is built from 12 residues. V shed 4 bases and J shed 7 bases, with 7 bases lying between them. The CDR3 nucleotides are TGTGCCACCAGTGACTACAGAAATGAGCAGTTCCTC. It codes for CATSDYRNEQFL.

This clonotype has just a few counts. The CDR3 loop reads CASSQVAQGYEQYF. DNA of the CDR3: TGCGCCAGCAGCCAAGTGGCCCAGGGCTACGAGCAGTACTTC. The chain links TRBV4-1 to TRBJ2-7; D is perhaps TRBD1 (5 bases). CDR3 size: 14 residues. CDR1 MGHRA and CDR2 YSYEKL come from the germline V gene. V lost 1 base to trimming and J lost 3 bases, with 10 bases between them.

The rearrangement uses TRBV28 and TRBJ1-1; D ambiguous. The V gene's germline CDR1 is MDHEN and CDR2 SYDVKM. With 4 bases removed from V and 7 bases from J, the gap between germline ends came to 13 bases. The CDR3 runs 13 residues. In DNA, the CDR3 is TGTGCCAGCAGTTCTATAACAAAGGGTGAAGCTTTCTTT. Its translation is CASSSITKGEAFF.

This chain's CDR3 is CAISDLGGLQSYEQYF. The DNA of the CDR3 is TGTGCCATCAGTGATCTTGGGGGGCTCCAATCCTACGAGCAGTACTTC. The chain has TRBV10-3 and TRBJ2-7, with D possibly called TRBD1 or TRBD2 (6 bases each). Trimming took off 3 bases at V and 1 base at J, with 16 bases between the two ends. Germline V gives CDR1 ENHRY, CDR2 SYGVKD. The CDR3 loop spans 16 amino acids.

In the case of this clonotype: With a much larger clone just one base away, this may be a read error. The chain joins TRBV10-3 to TRBJ2-7; D gene unclear. CDR1 is ENHRY and CDR2 is SYGVKD in the germline V gene. V lost 3 bases to trimming and J lost 2 bases, with 2 bases between them. This CDR3 contains 11 residues. The CDR3 nucleotides are TGTGCCATCAGTGACGCCTACGAGCAGTACTTC. Its translation is CAISDAYEQYF.

Comments on this clonotype: A much larger clone lies a single base off, so this may be a read error. Here the CDR3 reads CASSPGLAGVGELYF. CDR3 nucleotide sequence: TGTGCCAGCAGCCCGGGACTAGCGGGAGTAGGCGAGCTGTACTTC. This chain connects TRBV27 to TRBJ2-7; TRBD2 matches 14 bases. The germline CDR1 and CDR2 sequences are MNHEY and SMNVEV (reference sequence). The CDR3 extends over 15 amino acids.

In the case of this clonotype: A read error is likely, as this CDR3 ends without the conserved phenylalanine or tryptophan. The chain employs TRBV19 and TRBJ1-1; D might be TRBD1 (5 bases). Germline assignment: CDR1 LNHDA and CDR2 SQIVND (reference sequence). The CDR3 is 14 amino acids. The V end lost 8 bases, the J end lost 2 bases, and 15 bases lay between the germline ends. CDR3 nucleotides: TGTGCCAGTTCTATGGACACCTCAAACACTGAAGCTTTCCTT. Protein sequence: CASSMDTSNTEAFL.

About this clonotype itself: Possible read error: a much larger clone is one base away. The chain's CDR3 is CVSSSTGAGGEQYF. The DNA of the CDR3 is TGTGTCAGCAGCTCCACCGGGGCCGGCGGCGAGCAGTACTTC. This rearrangement joins TRBV5-3 to TRBJ2-7, with D perhaps TRBD1 or TRBD2 (5 bases each). TRBV5-3 belongs to the ORF category, with a function that is uncertain. The CDR3 loop spans 14 amino acids.

This clonotype has a count of ten or more. The rearrangement joins TRBV12-3 or TRBV12-4 to TRBJ1-1; 7 nucleotides align to TRBD1. Trimming took 4 bases from V and 8 from J; bases not matched to a gene: 4. The CDR3 consists of 12 residues. The CDR3 spells CASSSRGYEAFF. The CDR3, as DNA: TGTGCCAGCAGTTCCAGGGGGTACGAAGCTTTCTTT.

In this sample, this clonotype turned up many times. This sequence joins TRBV27 and TRBJ2-7; 7 nucleotides line up with TRBD1. This CDR3 has 12 residues. Trimming at V came to 11 bases and at J to 2 bases, leaving 6 bases not matched to a gene. The germline V gene encodes CDR1 MNHEY and CDR2 SMNVEV (reference sequence). The CDR3, as DNA: TGTGCCGGTCGGGACAGCGCCTACGAGCAGTACTTC. Translated: CAGRDSAYEQYF.

This clonotype was counted between two and nine times. The rearrangement joins TRBV3-1 to TRBJ2-2; TRBD1 is a possible D gene (6 bases). Germline V lookup: CDR1 LGHDT, CDR2 YNNKEL (reference sequence). There are 15 residues in the CDR3. The germline V and J ends were trimmed by 3 bases and 9 bases, with 17 bases remaining between them. Here the CDR3 reads CASSHHLQQGRELFF. CDR3 bases: TGTGCCAGCAGCCATCACCTACAACAGGGCCGGGAGCTGTTTTTT.

With regard to this clonotype: The junction and the germline gene differ at one end; a read error may be behind it. The rearrangement joins TRBV27 to TRBJ2-7; TRBD2 might be the D (6 bases). This CDR3 has 12 residues. The germline V gene has CDR1 MNHEY and CDR2 SMNVEV (reference sequence). The CDR3 sequence: CVSGLRGHEQYF. In DNA, the CDR3 is TGTGTCAGCGGGTTACGGGGCCACGAGCAGTACTTC.

The gene calls are TRBV28 and TRBJ2-1, with D unresolved. The CDR3 is 14 residues long. V lost 11 bases, J lost 2 bases, and 16 bases lay in between. Looked up from germline, CDR1 is MDHEN and CDR2 is SYDVKM. Here the CDR3 reads CAHSQERPYNEQFF. CDR3 sequence (DNA): TGTGCCCACAGCCAGGAACGCCCCTACAATGAGCAGTTCTTC.

The chain carries TRBV6-1 and TRBJ2-3; no clear D. The germline V and J ends were trimmed by 8 bases and 0 bases, with 21 bases remaining between them. The germline V gene encodes CDR1 MNHNS and CDR2 SASEGT. CDR3 length equals 17 residues. The CDR3 loop is CASCAFIAGLSTDTQYF. In nucleotides, the CDR3 is TGTGCCAGCTGCGCCTTCATAGCTGGCCTTAGCACAGATACGCAGTATTTT.

There are a few counts of this clonotype. The V gene is TRBV4-2, the J gene TRBJ2-5, with 10 nucleotides matching TRBD2. Germline lookup yields CDR1 LGHNA and CDR2 YNFKEQ. The CDR3 extends over 15 amino acids. With V trimmed by 3 bases and J by 5 bases, 6 bases remained unmatched. CDR3 loop: CASSHSGGAMETQYF. The CDR3 DNA sequence: TGTGCCAGCAGCCACAGCGGGGGGGCCATGGAGACCCAGTACTTC.

The J gene is TRBJ2-7, the V gene TRBV27; 12 bases are a match to TRBD2. The CDR3 is 17 residues long. V trimming: 6 bases; J trimming: 4 bases; junction bases outside the gene matches: 13. In germline, CDR1 is MNHEY, CDR2 SMNVEV (reference sequence). CDR3 coding DNA: TGTGCCAGCAGACATAAACCGGGACTAGCGGGCCTTTACGAGCAGTACTTC. It encodes CASRHKPGLAGLYEQYF.

This clonotype was seen more than once but under ten times. This sequence joins TRBV20-1 and TRBJ1-5, with D tentatively TRBD1 (5 bases). Trimming took off 6 bases at V and 6 bases at J, with 15 bases between the two ends. There are 13 residues in the CDR3. Germline V gives CDR1 DFQATT, CDR2 SNEGSKA (reference sequence). The CDR3 here is CSASEGARQPQHF. CDR3 nucleotide sequence: TGCAGTGCCAGCGAAGGGGCCCGTCAGCCCCAGCATTTT.

The V call is TRBV7-9, the J call TRBJ2-7; 12 bases fit TRBD1. This CDR3 is 16 amino acids long. With 3 bases clipped from V and 4 bases from J, the junction kept 7 bases outside the gene matches. CDR1 is SEHNR and CDR2 is FQNEAQ in the germline V gene (reference sequence). CDR3 region: CASSFPGQGAGYEQYF. The CDR3 region has the DNA TGTGCCAGCAGCTTCCCGGGACAGGGGGCTGGTTACGAGCAGTACTTC. Full variable domain (rest looked up from reference TRBV7-9 and TRBJ2-7): DTGVSQNPRHKITKRGQNVTFRCDPISEHNRLYWYRQTLGQGPEFLTYFQNEAQLEKSRLLSDRFSAERPKGSFSTLEIQRTEQGDSAMYLCASSFPGQGAGYEQYFGPGTRLTVT.

CDR3: CASRMVGGDEQYF. In DNA, the CDR3 is TGCGCCAGCAGGATGGTAGGAGGAGACGAGCAGTACTTC. V usage is TRBV5-1 and J usage is TRBJ2-7; D perhaps matches TRBD2 (5 bases). Germline V lookup: CDR1 SGHRS, CDR2 YFSETQ. The CDR3 is 13 residues long. The V gene lost 5 bases and the J gene lost 5 bases, with 14 bases spanning the gap.

In its sample, this clonotype was seen a few times. The genes are TRBV7-9 and TRBJ2-1; D assignment may be TRBD1 or TRBD2 (6 bases each). V was cut by 5 bases and J by 4 bases, with 15 bases left in between. The germline CDR1 and CDR2 sequences are SEHNR and FQNEAQ (reference sequence). The CDR3 is made up of 15 amino acids. The CDR3 region has the DNA TGTGCCAGCAGCCTATTGGAGGGGGTATACAATGAGCAGTTCTTC. It yields the protein CASSLLEGVYNEQFF.

This clonotype was counted many times. The rearrangement links TRBV7-9 to TRBJ1-1; D gene ambiguous. Germline values: CDR1 SEHNR, CDR2 FQNEAQ (reference sequence). Trimming cost V 3 bases and J 8 bases, with 13 bases left between them. This CDR3 comprises 13 residues. The CDR3 DNA follows: TGTGCCAGCAGCTTTCGTGGGTCCGAGGAAGCTTTCTTT. Protein sequence: CASSFRGSEEAFF. Combining the CDR3 with reference TRBV7-9 and TRBJ1-1 gives the whole variable domain DTGVSQNPRHKITKRGQNVTFRCDPISEHNRLYWYRQTLGQGPEFLTYFQNEAQLEKSRLLSDRFSAERPKGSFSTLEIQRTEQGDSAMYLCASSFRGSEEAFFGQGTRLTVV.

A note on this clonotype: A much larger clone lies a single base off, so this may be a read error. This rearrangement joins TRBV24-1 to TRBJ2-3; the D gene could be TRBD1 or TRBD2 (7 bases each). The CDR3 extends over 15 amino acids. With 4 bases removed from V and 2 bases from J, the gap between germline ends came to 12 bases. Germline lookup yields CDR1 KGHDR and CDR2 SFDVKD. Written as DNA, the CDR3 is TGTGCCACCAGTGAAGGGAGGGGGCACACAGATACGCAGTATTTT. It translates to CATSEGRGHTDTQYF.

Concerning this clonotype: Being one base from a much bigger clone, this may be a read error. The rearrangement joins TRBV28 to TRBJ1-1, with 9 bases aligning to TRBD1. The CDR3 contains 14 residues. Per the germline V gene, CDR1 is MDHEN and CDR2 is SYDVKM. The CDR3 DNA follows: TGTGCCAGCAGGACAGGGGGAGTGAACGCTGAAGCTTTCTTT. Protein product: CASRTGGVNAEAFF.

Many counts were recorded for this clonotype. This rearrangement joins TRBV27 to TRBJ1-1, with a weak D call TRBD1 (6 bases). The CDR3 contains 14 residues. Between the trimmed V and J ends, which lost 6 bases and 6 bases, there was a span of 17 bases. Germline lookup yields CDR1 MNHEY and CDR2 SMNVEV (reference sequence). The CDR3 here is CASRPRTVDAEAFF. DNA of the CDR3: TGTGCCAGCAGACCCAGGACAGTCGACGCTGAAGCTTTCTTT.